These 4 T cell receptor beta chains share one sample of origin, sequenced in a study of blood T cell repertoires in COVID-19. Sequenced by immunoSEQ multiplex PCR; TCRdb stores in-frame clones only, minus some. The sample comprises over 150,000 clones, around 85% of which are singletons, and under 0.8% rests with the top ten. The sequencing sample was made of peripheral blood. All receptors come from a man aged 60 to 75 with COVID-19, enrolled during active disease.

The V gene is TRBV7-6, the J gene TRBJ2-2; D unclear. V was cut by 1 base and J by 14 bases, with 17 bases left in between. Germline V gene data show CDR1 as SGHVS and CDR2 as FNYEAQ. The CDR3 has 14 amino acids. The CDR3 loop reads CASSLVAGPSPLFF. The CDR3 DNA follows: TGTGCCAGCAGCTTAGTTGCCGGTCCTTCCCCCCTGTTTTTT. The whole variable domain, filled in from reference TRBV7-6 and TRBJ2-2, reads GAGVSQSPRYKVTKRGQDVALRCDPISGHVSLYWYRQALGQGPEFLTYFNYEAQQDKSGLPNDRFSAERPEGSISTLTIQRTEQRDSAMYRCASSLVAGPSPLFFGEGSRLTVL.

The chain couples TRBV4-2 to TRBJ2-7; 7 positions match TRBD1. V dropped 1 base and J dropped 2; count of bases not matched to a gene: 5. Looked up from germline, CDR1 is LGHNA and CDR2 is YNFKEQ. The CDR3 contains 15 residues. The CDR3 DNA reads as TGTGCCAGCAGCCAAGGTACAGGGGAAACCTACGAGCAGTACTTC. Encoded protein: CASSQGTGETYEQYF.

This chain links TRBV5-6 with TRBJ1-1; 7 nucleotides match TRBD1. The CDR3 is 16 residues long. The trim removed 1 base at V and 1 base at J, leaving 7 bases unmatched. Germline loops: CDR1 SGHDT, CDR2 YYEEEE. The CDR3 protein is CASSLFSGGTNTEAFF. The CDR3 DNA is TGTGCCAGCAGCTTGTTTTCAGGGGGTACGAACACTGAAGCTTTCTTT. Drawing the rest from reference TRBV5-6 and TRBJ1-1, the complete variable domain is DAGVTQSPTHLIKTRGQQVTLRCSPKSGHDTVSWYQQALGQGPQFIFQYYEEEERQRGNFPDRFSGHQFPNYSSELNVNALLLGDSALYLCASSLFSGGTNTEAFFGQGTRLTVV.

The CDR3: CASRQGAMRTPLHF. The CDR3 DNA is TGTGCCAGCAGGCAAGGCGCGATGCGGACACCCCTCCACTTT. The chain employs TRBV7-2 and TRBJ1-6; D gene ambiguous. This CDR3 region has 14 residues. The germline V and J ends were trimmed by 6 bases and 11 bases, with 17 bases remaining between them. From germline, CDR1 is SGHTA and CDR2 FQGNSA.